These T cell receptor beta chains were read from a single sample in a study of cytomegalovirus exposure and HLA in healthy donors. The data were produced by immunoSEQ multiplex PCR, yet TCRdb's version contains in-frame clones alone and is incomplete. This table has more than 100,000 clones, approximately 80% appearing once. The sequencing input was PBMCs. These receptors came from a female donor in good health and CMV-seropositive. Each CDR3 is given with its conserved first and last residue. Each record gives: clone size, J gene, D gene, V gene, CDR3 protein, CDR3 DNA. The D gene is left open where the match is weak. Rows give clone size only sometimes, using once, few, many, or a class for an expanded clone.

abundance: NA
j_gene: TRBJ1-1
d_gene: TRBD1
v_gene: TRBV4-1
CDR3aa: CASSQDRGFEAFF
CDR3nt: TGCGCCAGCAGCCAGGACAGGGGGTTCGAAGCTTTCTTT

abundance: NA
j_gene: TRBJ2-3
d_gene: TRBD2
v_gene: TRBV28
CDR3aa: CASRKSGGAVDTQYF
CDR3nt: TGTGCCAGCAGAAAAAGCGGGGGGGCTGTAGATACGCAGTATTTT

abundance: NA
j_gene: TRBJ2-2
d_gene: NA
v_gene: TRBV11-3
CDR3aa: CASSLDGSTGELFF
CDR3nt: TGTGCCAGCAGCTTAGATGGCAGCACCGGGGAGCTGTTTTTT

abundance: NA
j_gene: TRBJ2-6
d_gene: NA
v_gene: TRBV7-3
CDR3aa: CASSLTAGSGANVLTF
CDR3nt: TGTGCCAGCAGCTTAACCGCAGGCTCTGGGGCCAACGTCCTGACTTTC

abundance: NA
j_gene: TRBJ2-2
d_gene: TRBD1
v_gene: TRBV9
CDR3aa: CASSVARTGVNTGELFF
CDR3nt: TGTGCCAGCAGCGTAGCGAGGACAGGGGTGAACACCGGGGAGCTGTTTTTT

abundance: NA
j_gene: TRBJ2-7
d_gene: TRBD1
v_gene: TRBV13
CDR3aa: CASSSYLDRGSYEQYF
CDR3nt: TGTGCCAGCAGCTCCTACCTAGACAGGGGTTCCTACGAGCAGTACTTC

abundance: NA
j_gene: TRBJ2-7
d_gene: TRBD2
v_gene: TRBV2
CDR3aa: CASSELVLAGSYEQYF
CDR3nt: TGTGCCAGCAGTGAATTAGTACTAGCGGGATCCTACGAGCAGTACTTC

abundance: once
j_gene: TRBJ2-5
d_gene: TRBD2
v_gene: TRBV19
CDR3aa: CASSIYSGGEQETQYF
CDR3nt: TGTGCCAGTAGTATCTATAGCGGGGGCGAACAAGAGACCCAGTACTTC

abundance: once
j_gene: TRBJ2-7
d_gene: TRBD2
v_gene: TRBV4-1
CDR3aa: CASSQGDSGIRYEQYF
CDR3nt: TGCGCCAGCAGCCAAGGAGATAGCGGGATTCGGTACGAGCAGTACTTC

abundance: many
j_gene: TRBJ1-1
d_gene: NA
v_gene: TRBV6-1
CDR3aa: CASSAVVNTEAFF
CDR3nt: TGTGCCAGCAGTGCCGTCGTTAACACTGAAGCTTTCTTT

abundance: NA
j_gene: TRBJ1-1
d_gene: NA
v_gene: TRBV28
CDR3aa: CASSPVNMNTEAFF
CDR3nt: TGTGCCAGCAGTCCCGTTAACATGAACACTGAAGCTTTCTTT

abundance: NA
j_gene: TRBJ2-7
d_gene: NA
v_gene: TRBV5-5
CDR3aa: CASSFLTVPTYEQYF
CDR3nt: TGTGCCAGCAGCTTCTTGACAGTCCCAACCTACGAGCAGTACTTC

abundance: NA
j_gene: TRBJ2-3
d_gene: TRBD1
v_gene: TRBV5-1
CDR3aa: CASSVTGDNTDTQYF
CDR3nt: TGCGCCAGCAGCGTGACAGGGGACAACACAGATACGCAGTATTTT

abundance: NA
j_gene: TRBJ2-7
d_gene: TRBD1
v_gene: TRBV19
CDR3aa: CASSSGTGSYEQYF
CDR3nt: TGTGCCAGTAGCTCCGGGACAGGGAGTTACGAGCAGTACTTC

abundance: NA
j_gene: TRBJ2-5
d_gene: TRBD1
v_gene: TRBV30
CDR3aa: CAWSTYEQGWETQYF
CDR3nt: TGTGCCTGGAGTACTTATGAACAGGGGTGGGAGACCCAGTACTTC

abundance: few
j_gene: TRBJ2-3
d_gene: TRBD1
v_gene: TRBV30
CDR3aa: CAWSWGGQGEEYF
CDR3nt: TGTGCCTGGAGTTGGGGCGGACAGGGTGAGGAGTATTTT

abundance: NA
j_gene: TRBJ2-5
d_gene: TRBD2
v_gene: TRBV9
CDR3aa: CASDGGDQETQYF
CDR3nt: TGTGCCAGCGACGGGGGGGACCAAGAGACCCAGTACTTC

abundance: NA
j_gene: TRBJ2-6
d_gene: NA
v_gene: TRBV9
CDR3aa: CASSVGSGANVLTF
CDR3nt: TGTGCCAGCAGCGTCGGCTCTGGGGCCAACGTCCTGACTTTC

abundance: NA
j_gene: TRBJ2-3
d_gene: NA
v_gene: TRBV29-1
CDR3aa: CSVAGDTQYF
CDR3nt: TGCAGCGTAGCAGGGGATACGCAGTATTTT

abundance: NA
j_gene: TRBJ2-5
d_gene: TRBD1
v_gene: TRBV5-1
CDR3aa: CASSLTGAQETQYF
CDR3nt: TGCGCCAGCAGCTTAACAGGGGCCCAAGAGACCCAGTACTTC

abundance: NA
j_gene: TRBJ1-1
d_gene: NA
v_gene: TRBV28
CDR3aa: CASSLLTGSAEAFF
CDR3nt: TGTGCCAGCAGTTTATTGACAGGTTCGGCTGAAGCTTTCTTT

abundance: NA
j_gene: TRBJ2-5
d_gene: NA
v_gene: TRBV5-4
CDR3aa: CASSLRPGGSQETQYF
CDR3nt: TGTGCCAGCAGCTTGCGCCCAGGGGGGAGTCAAGAGACCCAGTACTTC